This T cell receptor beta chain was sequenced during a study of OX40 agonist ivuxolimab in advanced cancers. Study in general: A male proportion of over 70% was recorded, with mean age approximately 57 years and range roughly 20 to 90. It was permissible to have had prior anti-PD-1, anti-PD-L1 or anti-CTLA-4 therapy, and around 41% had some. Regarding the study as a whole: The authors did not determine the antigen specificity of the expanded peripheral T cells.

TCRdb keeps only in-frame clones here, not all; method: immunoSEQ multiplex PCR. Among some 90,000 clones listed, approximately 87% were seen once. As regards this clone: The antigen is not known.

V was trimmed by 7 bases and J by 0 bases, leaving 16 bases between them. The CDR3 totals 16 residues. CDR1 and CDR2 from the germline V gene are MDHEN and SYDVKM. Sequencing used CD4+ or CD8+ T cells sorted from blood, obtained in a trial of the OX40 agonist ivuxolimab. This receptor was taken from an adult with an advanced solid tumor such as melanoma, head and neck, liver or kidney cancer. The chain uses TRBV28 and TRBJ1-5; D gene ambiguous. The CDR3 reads CASTTLWRDSNQPQHF. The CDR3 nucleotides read TGTGCCAGCACCACTTTATGGAGGGATAGCAATCAGCCCCAGCATTTT.